The 25 T cell receptor beta chains reported below all come from one sample, sequenced in a study of CD8 T cells in ankylosing spondylitis. TCRdb ran MiXCR on the 5' RACE reads and lists one entry per CDR3 protein. This sample yields 150,000 to 200,000 distinct CDR3 sequences, of which approximately 10% are seen a single time; about 28% belongs to the top ten. Specimen: blood, either unsorted or a sorted T cell fraction (not recorded which). These TCRs come from a male donor with ankylosing spondylitis or in good health (not recorded which).

This rearrangement joins TRBV20-1 to TRBJ1-2; tentative D call: TRBD1 (5 bases). Trimming took 0 bases from V and 4 from J, leaving 6 bases between them. Germline CDR1 reads DFQATT; CDR2 reads SNEGSKA (reference sequence). This CDR3 region has 12 residues. CDR3 sequence: CSARDRVYGYTF. The DNA for the CDR3 is TGCAGTGCTAGAGACAGGGTCTATGGCTACACCTTC.

In this sample, this clonotype turned up many times. V is TRBV27 and J is TRBJ2-3, with D possibly TRBD2 on 5 matching bases. The CDR3 extends over 13 amino acids. In germline, CDR1 is MNHEY, CDR2 SMNVEV (reference sequence). The V end was cut by 2 bases, the J end by 11 bases, with 14 bases between. In nucleotides, the CDR3 is TGTGCCAGCAGTTTAGAGGGCCCCGCCAAGCAGTATTTT. It codes for CASSLEGPAKQYF.

With respect to this clonotype: A much larger clone lies a single base off, so this may be a read error. The chain uses TRBV29-1 and TRBJ1-1; D is unresolved. Per the germline V gene, CDR1 is SQVTM and CDR2 is ANQGSEA. The CDR3 consists of 12 residues. The CDR3 sequence: CSVAGPNTAAFF. CDR3 nucleotides: TGCAGCGTTGCTGGACCGAACACTGCAGCTTTCTTT.

In this sample, this clonotype turned up a few times. The rearrangement links TRBV25-1 to TRBJ1-4; possible D gene TRBD1, 5 bases. Germline V gene sequence: CDR1 MGHDK, CDR2 SYGVNS. V was cut by 8 bases and J by 0 bases, with 13 bases left in between. The CDR3 consists of 15 residues. The CDR3 DNA reads TGTGCCAGCGGGGCTTGGGGGGCAACTAATGAAAAACTGTTTTTT. This encodes CASGAWGATNEKLFF.

In its sample, this clonotype was seen a few times. This chain uses TRBV5-4 with TRBJ2-3; no definite D call. V shed 1 base and J shed 7 bases, with 10 bases lying between them. The germline V gene encodes CDR1 SGHNT and CDR2 YYREEE (reference sequence). The CDR3 contains 13 residues. The CDR3 DNA is TGTGCCAGCAGCTTGCTAGTGTCCAATACGCAGTATTTT. This gives the protein CASSLLVSNTQYF.

This clonotype was counted a few times. CDR3 amino acids: CSASKTGTRTYEQYF. The CDR3 nucleotides read TGCAGTGCTAGTAAAACCGGGACTCGAACCTACGAGCAGTACTTC. The chain links TRBV20-1 to TRBJ2-7, with D tentatively TRBD2 (6 bases). V lost 3 bases and J lost 2, with 17 bases in between. In germline, CDR1 is DFQATT, CDR2 SNEGSKA (reference sequence). The CDR3 runs to 15 residues.

This chain uses TRBV18 with TRBJ2-7; perhaps TRBD2 as D (6 bases). The V and J ends lost 3 bases and 1 base respectively, with 10 bases between them. The CDR3 is 14 amino acids. Looked up from germline, CDR1 is KGHSH and CDR2 is LQKENI. CDR3 nucleotide sequence: TGTGCCAGCTCACCCGGGGAGGTTTCCTACGAGCAGTACTTC. Its translation: CASSPGEVSYEQYF.

In its sample, this clonotype was seen many times. The rearrangement uses TRBV10-3 and TRBJ2-3, with a weak D call TRBD1 (5 bases). There are 12 residues in the CDR3. The germline CDR1 and CDR2 sequences are ENHRY and SYGVKD. Trimming took off 5 bases at V and 4 bases at J, with 7 bases between the two ends. CDR3 amino acids: CAISYRSDTQYF. DNA for the CDR3: TGTGCCATCAGTTACAGGTCAGATACGCAGTATTTT.

This clonotype has at least ten counts. The V gene is TRBV15, the J gene TRBJ1-2; 9 bases map to TRBD1. CDR1 is LNHNV, CDR2 YYDKDF, per germline (reference sequence). The J segment lost 6 bases and the V segment lost 0 bases, leaving 11 bases of the junction unmatched. The CDR3 is made up of 17 amino acids. The CDR3 reads CATSRDWGTGGADGYTF. The CDR3 DNA reads as TGTGCCACCAGCAGAGATTGGGGAACAGGGGGCGCGGATGGCTACACCTTC.

The sample holds one count of this clonotype. The chain combines TRBV5-1 with TRBJ2-1, with D maybe TRBD1 (5 bases). CDR1 SGHRS and CDR2 YFSETQ come from the germline V gene. This CDR3 is 16 amino acids long. Trimming shortened V by 4 bases and J by 6 bases, and 20 bases separated the two germline ends. CDR3 sequence: CASSPTRTQGFNEQFF. The DNA of the CDR3 is TGCGCCAGCAGCCCGACCCGTACGCAGGGATTCAATGAGCAGTTCTTC.

This clonotype was counted at least ten times. This rearrangement joins TRBV20-1 to TRBJ2-7; D is unresolved. CDR1 is DFQATT and CDR2 is SNEGSKA in the germline V gene (reference sequence). This CDR3 is 15 amino acids long. Trimming stripped 6 bases from V and 2 bases from J, with 20 bases between. The CDR3 protein is CSAHPENSHTYEQYF. The CDR3 DNA reads as TGCAGTGCCCACCCCGAGAACAGCCATACCTACGAGCAGTACTTC.

The rearrangement joins TRBV6-5 to TRBJ2-7, with 9 nucleotides matching TRBD2. Germline CDR1 MNHEY, CDR2 SVGAGI. This CDR3 is 18 amino acids long. After removal of 2 bases from V and 2 bases from J, the junction contained 13 bases not matched to a gene. Written as DNA, the CDR3 is TGTGCCAGCAGTTACCCGAGGACTAGCGCTCACAATACCTACGAGCAGTACTTC. It codes for CASSYPRTSAHNTYEQYF.

This clonotype was recorded at least ten times. This chain joins TRBV24-1 and TRBJ2-3, with D uncertain. The V end was cut by 4 bases, the J end by 4 bases, with 11 bases between. The length of the CDR3 is 14 residues. Germline V gene sequence: CDR1 KGHDR, CDR2 SFDVKD. CDR3 sequence (DNA): TGTGCCACCAGTGAAGACCAGTCGCCAGATACGCAGTATTTT. Translated, it gives CATSEDQSPDTQYF.

This clonotype was detected many times. The V gene is TRBV29-1, the J gene TRBJ2-7, with D possibly TRBD1 on 5 matching bases. Trimming took 2 bases from V and 2 from J, leaving 7 bases between them. Germline CDR1 and CDR2: SQVTM and ANQGSEA. CDR3 length: 12 residues. The CDR3 protein is CSVETGPYEQYF. In nucleotides, the CDR3 is TGCAGCGTTGAAACAGGACCCTACGAGCAGTACTTC.

This clonotype showed up many times. The chain joins TRBV3-1 to TRBJ2-7; TRBD1 agrees at 8 bases. Germline trimming cut 4 bases from V and 3 bases from J; bases unmatched to any gene: 8. The CDR3 has 15 residues. Germline V gene sequence: CDR1 LGHDT, CDR2 YNNKEL (reference sequence). The DNA for the CDR3 is TGTGCCAGCAGCCTAGCGAACAGGGGGAACTACGAGCAGTACTTC. Translation gives CASSLANRGNYEQYF.

This clonotype was seen a few times. The rearrangement joins TRBV9 to TRBJ2-1, with D perhaps TRBD2 (6 bases). Trimming left V 3 bases short and J 8 bases short, with 24 bases between. There are 17 residues in the CDR3. Germline lookup yields CDR1 SGDLS and CDR2 YYNGEE. Written as DNA, the CDR3 is TGTGCCAGCAGCGCCTCGTACCGACTAGTGGTTGGGGATGAGCAGTTCTTC. Encoded protein: CASSASYRLVVGDEQFF.

This clonotype was recorded many times. This rearrangement joins TRBV6-1 to TRBJ1-6, with a tentative D call TRBD1 (6 bases). Per germline, CDR1 MNHNS and CDR2 SASEGT. V dropped 7 bases and J dropped 6 bases, with 13 bases sitting between them. This CDR3 region has 14 residues. The DNA for the CDR3 is TGTGCCAGCAAAGGGGGGGCGCCTAATTCACCCCTCCACTTT. Translation: CASKGGAPNSPLHF.

Many counts were recorded for this clonotype. This chain uses TRBV6-1 with TRBJ1-6; 7 nucleotides align to TRBD1. Germline CDR1 and CDR2: MNHNS and SASEGT. CDR3 length equals 14 residues. V was clipped by 6 bases and J by 7 bases; unmatched bases: 6. CDR3: CASSITGENSPLHF. The CDR3 DNA is TGTGCCAGCAGCATTACAGGGGAAAATTCACCCCTCCACTTT.

The genes are TRBV11-2 and TRBJ2-2; D is undetermined. The CDR3 is 14 amino acids. Trimming pared 8 bases from V and 1 base from J, leaving 11 bases between. CDR1 is SGHAT, CDR2 FQNNGV, per germline. The CDR3 reads CASGPDLNTGELFF. As DNA, the CDR3 is TGTGCCAGCGGCCCCGACTTGAACACCGGGGAGCTGTTTTTT. Supplemented by reference TRBV11-2 and TRBJ2-2, the full variable domain reads EAGVAQSPRYKIIEKRQSVAFWCNPISGHATLYWYQQILGQGPKLLIQFQNNGVVDDSQLPKDRFSAERLKGVDSTLKIQPAKLEDSAVYLCASGPDLNTGELFFGEGSRLTVL.

This clonotype showed up many times. The J gene is TRBJ1-1, the V gene TRBV12-3 or TRBV12-4, with D uncertain. The CDR3 contains 13 residues. Trimming took off 3 bases at V and 2 bases at J, with 7 bases between the two ends. The chain's CDR3 is CASSFMENTEAFF. For the CDR3, the DNA is TGTGCCAGCAGTTTCATGGAAAACACTGAAGCTTTCTTT.

This clonotype was seen ten or more times. The chain uses TRBV21-1 and TRBJ2-3. TRBV21-1 is recorded as a pseudogene. CDR3 length: 16 residues. The CDR3 loop reads CASNKRWSFSTDTQYF. Here the CDR3 DNA reads TGTGCCAGCAACAAAAGATGGAGTTTTAGCACAGATACGCAGTATTTT.

In its sample, this clonotype was seen many times. CDR3 sequence (DNA): TGTGCCAGCTCTCCCCCTGAGGGGCCCCAGCATTTT. This translates into CASSPPEGPQHF. This chain joins TRBV9 and TRBJ1-5; D gene uncertain. The CDR3 is 12 residues long. Trimming shortened V by 7 bases and J by 9 bases, and 14 bases separated the two germline ends. Germline assignment: CDR1 SGDLS and CDR2 YYNGEE.

This clonotype has at least ten counts. V and J are TRBV20-1 and TRBJ2-1; TRBD2 matches at 9 bases. V shed 6 bases and J 6 bases; nucleotides not matched to a gene: 12. The CDR3 is 15 amino acids. From germline, CDR1 is DFQATT and CDR2 SNEGSKA (reference sequence). The CDR3 region is CSANRLAGAGNEQFF. DNA of the CDR3: TGCAGTGCCAATAGATTAGCGGGAGCAGGCAATGAGCAGTTCTTC.

The rearrangement joins TRBV5-1 to TRBJ2-1, with 10 bases aligning to TRBD2. J was trimmed by 2 bases and V by 5 bases; bases with no gene match: 4. The CDR3 length is 15 residues. Germline V gene lookup returns CDR1 SGHRS and CDR2 YFSETQ. Here the CDR3 reads CASSSSGGAYNEQFF. The CDR3 nucleotides read TGCGCCAGCAGTTCGAGCGGGGGGGCCTACAATGAGCAGTTCTTC.

This clonotype was counted many times. The rearrangement uses TRBV20-1 and TRBJ1-5; weak D call: TRBD1 (5 bases). The CDR3 is made up of 14 amino acids. Germline CDR1 DFQATT, CDR2 SNEGSKA (reference sequence). The germline V and J ends were trimmed by 0 bases and 4 bases, with 10 bases remaining between them. This chain's CDR3 is CSARDSGGNQPQHF. In nucleotides, the CDR3 is TGCAGTGCTAGAGATTCGGGGGGGAATCAGCCCCAGCATTTT.